This entry concerns a single T cell receptor beta chain. What it binds is unknown. Per the germline V gene, CDR1 is SGHTA and CDR2 is FQGTGA. V was shortened by 2 bases and J by 4 bases, with 15 bases between the two germline ends. The CDR3 is made up of 16 amino acids. This record comes from a study of beta chain features in type 1 diabetes. Every isolated RNA sample was fully reverse transcribed, so sequencing captured expressed TCRB transcripts. Produced via immunoSEQ multiplex PCR; TCRdb's table is partial and in-frame only. The sample has 640,000 or so clones; 11% to 15% are singletons. Study-level points and caveats: Moderate yet significant TCRB CDR3 shortening was seen in Type 1 diabetes patients in all four CD4+ subsets.

The source of this sequence is a man younger than 35 with type 1 diabetes. Input material: naive CD4+ T cells from blood. The chain employs TRBV7-3 and TRBJ2-1, with a tentative D call TRBD2 (6 bases). CDR3 region: CASSLGGGATYNEQFF. CDR3 nucleotide sequence: TGTGCCAGCAGCTTAGGCGGCGGGGCAACATACAATGAGCAGTTCTTC.